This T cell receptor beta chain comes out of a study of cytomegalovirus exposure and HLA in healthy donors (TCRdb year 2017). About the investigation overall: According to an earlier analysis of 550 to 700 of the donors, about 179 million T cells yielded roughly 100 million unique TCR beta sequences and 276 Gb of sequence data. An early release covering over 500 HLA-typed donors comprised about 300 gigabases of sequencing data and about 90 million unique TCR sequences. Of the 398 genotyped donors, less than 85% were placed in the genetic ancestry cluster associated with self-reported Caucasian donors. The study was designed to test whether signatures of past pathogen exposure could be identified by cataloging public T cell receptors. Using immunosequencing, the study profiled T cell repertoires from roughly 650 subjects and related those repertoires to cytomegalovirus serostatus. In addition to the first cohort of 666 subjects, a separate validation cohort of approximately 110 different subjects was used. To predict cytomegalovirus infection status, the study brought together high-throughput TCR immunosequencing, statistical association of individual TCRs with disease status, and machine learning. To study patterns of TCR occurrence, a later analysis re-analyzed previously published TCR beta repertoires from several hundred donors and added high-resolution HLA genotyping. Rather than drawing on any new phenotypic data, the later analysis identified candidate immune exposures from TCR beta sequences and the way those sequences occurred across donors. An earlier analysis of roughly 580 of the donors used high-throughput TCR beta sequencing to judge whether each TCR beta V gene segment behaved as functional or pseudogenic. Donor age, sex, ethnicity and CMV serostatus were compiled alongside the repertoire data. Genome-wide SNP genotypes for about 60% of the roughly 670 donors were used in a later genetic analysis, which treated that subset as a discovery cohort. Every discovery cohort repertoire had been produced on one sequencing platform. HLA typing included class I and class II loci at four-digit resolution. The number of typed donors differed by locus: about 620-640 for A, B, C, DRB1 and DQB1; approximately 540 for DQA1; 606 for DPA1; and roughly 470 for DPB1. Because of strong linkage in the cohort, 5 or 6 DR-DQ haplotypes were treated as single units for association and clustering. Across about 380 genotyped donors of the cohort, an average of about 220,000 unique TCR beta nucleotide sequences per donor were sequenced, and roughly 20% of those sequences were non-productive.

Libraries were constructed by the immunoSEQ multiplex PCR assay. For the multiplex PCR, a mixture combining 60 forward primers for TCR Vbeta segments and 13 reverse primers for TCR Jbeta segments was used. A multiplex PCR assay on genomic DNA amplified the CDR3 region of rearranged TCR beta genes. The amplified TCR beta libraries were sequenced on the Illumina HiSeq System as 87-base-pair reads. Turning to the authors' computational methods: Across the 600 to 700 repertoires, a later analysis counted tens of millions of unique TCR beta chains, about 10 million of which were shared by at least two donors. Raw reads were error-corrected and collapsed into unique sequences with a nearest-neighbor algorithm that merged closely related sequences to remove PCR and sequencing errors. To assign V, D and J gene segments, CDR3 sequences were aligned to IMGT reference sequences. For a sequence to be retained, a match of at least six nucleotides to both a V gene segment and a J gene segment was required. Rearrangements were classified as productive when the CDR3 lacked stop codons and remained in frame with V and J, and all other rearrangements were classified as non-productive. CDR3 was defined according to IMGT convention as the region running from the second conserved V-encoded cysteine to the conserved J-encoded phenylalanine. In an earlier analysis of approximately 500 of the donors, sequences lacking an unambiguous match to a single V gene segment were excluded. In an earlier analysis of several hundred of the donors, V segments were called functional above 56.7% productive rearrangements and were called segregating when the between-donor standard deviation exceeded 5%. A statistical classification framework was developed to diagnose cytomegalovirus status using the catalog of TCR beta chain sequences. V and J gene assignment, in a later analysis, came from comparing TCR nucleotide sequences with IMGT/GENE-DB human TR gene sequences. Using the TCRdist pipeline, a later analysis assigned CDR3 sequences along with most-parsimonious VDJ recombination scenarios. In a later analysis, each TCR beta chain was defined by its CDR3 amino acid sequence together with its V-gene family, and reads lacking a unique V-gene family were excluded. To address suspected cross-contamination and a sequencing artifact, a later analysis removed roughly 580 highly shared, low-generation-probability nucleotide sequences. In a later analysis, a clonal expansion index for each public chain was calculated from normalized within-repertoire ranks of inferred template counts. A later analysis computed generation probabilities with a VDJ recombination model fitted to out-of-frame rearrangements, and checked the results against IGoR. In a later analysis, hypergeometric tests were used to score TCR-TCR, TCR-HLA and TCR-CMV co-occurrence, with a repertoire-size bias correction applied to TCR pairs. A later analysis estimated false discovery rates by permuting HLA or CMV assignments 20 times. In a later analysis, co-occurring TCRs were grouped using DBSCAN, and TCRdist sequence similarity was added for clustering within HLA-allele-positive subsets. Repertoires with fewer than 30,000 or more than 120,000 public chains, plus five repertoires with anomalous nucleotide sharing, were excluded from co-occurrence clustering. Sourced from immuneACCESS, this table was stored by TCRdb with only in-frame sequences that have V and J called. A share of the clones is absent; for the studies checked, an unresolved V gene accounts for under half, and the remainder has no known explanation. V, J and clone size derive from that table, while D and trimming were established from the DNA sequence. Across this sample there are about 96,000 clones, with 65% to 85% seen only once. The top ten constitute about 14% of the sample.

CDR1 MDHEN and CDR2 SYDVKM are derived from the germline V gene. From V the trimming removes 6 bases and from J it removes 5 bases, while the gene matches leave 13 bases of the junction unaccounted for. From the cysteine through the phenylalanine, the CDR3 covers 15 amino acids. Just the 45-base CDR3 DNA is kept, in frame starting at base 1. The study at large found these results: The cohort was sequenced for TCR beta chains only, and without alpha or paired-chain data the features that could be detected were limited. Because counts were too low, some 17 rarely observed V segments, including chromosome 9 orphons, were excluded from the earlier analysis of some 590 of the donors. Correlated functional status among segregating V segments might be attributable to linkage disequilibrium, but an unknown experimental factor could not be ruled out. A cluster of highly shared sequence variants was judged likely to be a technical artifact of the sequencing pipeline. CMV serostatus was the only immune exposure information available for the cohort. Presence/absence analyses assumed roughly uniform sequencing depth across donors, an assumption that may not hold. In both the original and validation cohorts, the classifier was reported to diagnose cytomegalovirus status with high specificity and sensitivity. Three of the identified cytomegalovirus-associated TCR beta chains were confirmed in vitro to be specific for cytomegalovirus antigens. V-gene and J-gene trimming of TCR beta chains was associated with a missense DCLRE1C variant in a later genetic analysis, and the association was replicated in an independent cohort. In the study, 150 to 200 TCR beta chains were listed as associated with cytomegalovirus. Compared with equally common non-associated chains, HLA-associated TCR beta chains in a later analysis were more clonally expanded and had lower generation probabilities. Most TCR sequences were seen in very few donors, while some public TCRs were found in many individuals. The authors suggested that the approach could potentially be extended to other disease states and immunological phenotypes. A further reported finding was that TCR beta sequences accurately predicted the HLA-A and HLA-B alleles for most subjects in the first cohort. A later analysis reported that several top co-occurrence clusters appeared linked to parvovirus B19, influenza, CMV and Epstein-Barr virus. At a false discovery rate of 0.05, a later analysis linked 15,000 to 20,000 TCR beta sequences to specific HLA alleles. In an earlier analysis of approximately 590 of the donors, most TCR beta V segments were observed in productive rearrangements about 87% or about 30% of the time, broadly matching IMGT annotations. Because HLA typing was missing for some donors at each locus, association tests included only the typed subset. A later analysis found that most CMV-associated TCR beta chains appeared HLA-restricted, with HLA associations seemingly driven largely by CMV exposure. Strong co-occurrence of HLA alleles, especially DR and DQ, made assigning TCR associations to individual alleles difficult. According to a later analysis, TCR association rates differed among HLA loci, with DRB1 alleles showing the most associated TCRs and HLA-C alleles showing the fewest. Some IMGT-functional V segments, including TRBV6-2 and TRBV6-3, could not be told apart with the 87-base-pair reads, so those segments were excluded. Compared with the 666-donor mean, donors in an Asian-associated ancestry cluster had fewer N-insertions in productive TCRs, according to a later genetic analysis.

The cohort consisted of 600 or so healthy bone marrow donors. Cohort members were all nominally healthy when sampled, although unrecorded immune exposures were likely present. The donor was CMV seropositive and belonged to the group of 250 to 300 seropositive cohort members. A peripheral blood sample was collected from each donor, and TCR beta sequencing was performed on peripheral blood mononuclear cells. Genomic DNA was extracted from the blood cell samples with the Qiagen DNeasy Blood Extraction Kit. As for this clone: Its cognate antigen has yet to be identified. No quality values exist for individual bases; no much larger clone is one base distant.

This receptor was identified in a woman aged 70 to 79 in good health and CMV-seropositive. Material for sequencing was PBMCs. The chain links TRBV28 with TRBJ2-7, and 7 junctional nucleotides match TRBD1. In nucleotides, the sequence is TGTGCCAGCAGCCCCCACCGACAGGGTACAAACGAGCAGTACTTC. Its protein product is CASSPHRQGTNEQYF.